The 9 T cell receptor beta chains below all came from one sample that was sequenced in a study of beta chain features in type 1 diabetes. Expressed TCRB transcripts were sequenced because the isolated RNA had all been reverse transcribed beforehand. Generated by immunoSEQ multiplex PCR, the TCRdb table keeps only in-frame clones and is missing some. The sample consists of about 360,000 clones, 10% to 15% of them appearing once. The sequencing input was naive CD4+ T cells from blood. The receptors were gathered from a man between 18 and 29 years old in good health.

This clone has more than one count but fewer than ten. V is TRBV30 and J is TRBJ2-7; D is undetermined. The germline V gene has CDR1 GTSNPN and CDR2 SVGIG (reference sequence). The CDR3 covers 12 residues. V was trimmed by 3 bases and J by 0 bases, leaving 6 bases between them. Here the CDR3 DNA reads TGTGCCTGGAGCAGAGGCTCCTACGAGCAGTACTTC. Translating it yields CAWSRGSYEQYF.

V is TRBV7-2 and J is TRBJ1-1, with 8 bases aligning to TRBD1. Germline CDR1 SGHTA, CDR2 FQGNSA. The CDR3 sequence is 16 residues long. The ends lost 4 bases at V and 4 bases at J; junction bases unmatched: 11. CDR3 region: CASSSKAGGFSTEAFF. CDR3 nucleotide sequence: TGTGCCAGCAGCTCGAAAGCAGGGGGCTTTAGCACTGAAGCTTTCTTT.

V and J are TRBV5-4 and TRBJ2-5, with 8 bases that match TRBD1. The CDR3 sequence is 13 residues long. From germline, CDR1 is SGHNT and CDR2 YYREEE (reference sequence). V was clipped by 3 bases and J by 5 bases; unmatched bases: 3. CDR3 amino acids: CASSWNRGETQYF. CDR3 nucleotide sequence: TGTGCCAGCAGCTGGAACAGGGGGGAGACCCAGTACTTC.

This clone came up a few times. The chain carries TRBV7-8 and TRBJ2-3, with D maybe TRBD1 (7 bases). V shed 5 bases and J shed 2 bases, with 17 bases lying between them. CDR1 and CDR2 (germline): SGHVS, FQNEAQ. CDR3 length: 16 residues. CDR3 nucleotide sequence: TGTGCCAGCAGCCCATTGCAGGGGGGCCCCACAGATACGCAGTATTTT. Its protein product is CASSPLQGGPTDTQYF. The full variable domain, rest sourced from reference TRBV7-8 and TRBJ2-3, is GAGVSQSPRYKVAKRGQDVALRCDPISGHVSLFWYQQALGQGPEFLTYFQNEAQLDKSGLPSDRFFAERPEGSVSTLKIQRTQQEDSAVYLCASSPLQGGPTDTQYFGPGTRLTVL.

The gene calls are TRBV9 and TRBJ1-5; no firm D call. The V and J ends lost 5 bases and 3 bases respectively, with 6 bases between them. This CDR3 spans 12 amino acids. Germline assignment: CDR1 SGDLS and CDR2 YYNGEE. The CDR3 sequence: CASSPVNQPQHF. CDR3 coding DNA: TGTGCCAGCAGTCCGGTCAATCAGCCCCAGCATTTT.

The chain uses TRBV9 and TRBJ2-2, with D maybe TRBD2 (5 bases). The CDR3 is 14 amino acids. Trimming stripped 4 bases from V and 4 bases from J, with 11 bases between. CDR1 is SGDLS, CDR2 YYNGEE, per germline. CDR3 DNA: TGTGCCAGCAGCCCAGGTGGGAGCACCGGGGAGCTGTTTTTT. Protein product: CASSPGGSTGELFF.

This clone was counted a few times. The chain uses TRBV5-1 and TRBJ1-1; D gene uncertain. Germline values: CDR1 SGHRS, CDR2 YFSETQ. This CDR3 region has 14 residues. With 3 bases removed from V and 5 bases from J, the gap between germline ends came to 14 bases. This chain's CDR3 is CASSSHTGETEAFF. DNA for the CDR3: TGCGCCAGCAGCTCCCATACCGGGGAGACTGAAGCTTTCTTT. Drawing the rest from reference TRBV5-1 and TRBJ1-1, the complete variable domain is KAGVTQTPRYLIKTRGQQVTLSCSPISGHRSVSWYQQTPGQGLQFLFEYFSETQRNKGNFPGRFSGRQFSNSRSEMNVSTLELGDSALYLCASSSHTGETEAFFGQGTRLTVV.

This clone was seen a handful of times. The chain is built from TRBV20-1 and TRBJ2-7; 10 bases are a match to TRBD1. The CDR3 has 11 residues. Trimming at V came to 5 bases and at J to 6 bases, leaving 1 base not matched to a gene. The germline CDR1 and CDR2 sequences are DFQATT and SNEGSKA (reference sequence). The CDR3 DNA follows: TGCAGTGCTGGGACAGGGGTCGAGCAGTACTTC. It encodes CSAGTGVEQYF.

This clone has a handful of counts. The V call is TRBV5-1, the J call TRBJ2-3; TRBD2 matches 8 bases. J gave up 0 bases and V 3 bases, and 6 bases lay outside the gene matches. Germline assignment: CDR1 SGHRS and CDR2 YFSETQ. The CDR3 has 16 amino acids. This chain's CDR3 is CASSSTSAQSTDTQYF. The CDR3 DNA reads TGCGCCAGCAGCTCGACTAGCGCCCAAAGCACAGATACGCAGTATTTT.